One and the same sample provided the 29 T cell receptor beta chains below, sequenced in a study of shared clonotypes between healthy human individuals. Some clones are missing from TCRdb's copy, which holds only in-frame ones; the method was immunoSEQ multiplex PCR. The sample has millions of clones; over 85% are singletons. The specimen sequenced was naive CD4+ T cells from PBMCs. The sample's subset: CD45RA+ positively selected. These receptor sequences come from a man aged 18 to 29 in good health. Some clones in this sample may be carry-over from other donors' samples.

The chain joins TRBV2 to TRBJ2-1; tentative D call: TRBD2 (6 bases). Germline CDR1 is SNHLY and CDR2 is FYNNEI. The CDR3 consists of 13 residues. Deletions cut 4 bases from V and 9 bases from J, with 13 bases between. The CDR3 region is CASSALKGGEQFF. CDR3 coding DNA: TGTGCCAGCAGTGCTTTGAAGGGAGGTGAGCAGTTCTTC.

The chain uses TRBV7-6 and TRBJ2-7; 11 bases fit TRBD2. The germline CDR1 and CDR2 sequences are SGHVS and FNYEAQ. CDR3 size: 18 residues. Trimming cost V 1 base and J 1 base; bases outside gene matches: 9. The CDR3 here is CASSLVLAGGQWSYEQYF. The CDR3 coding sequence is TGTGCCAGCAGCTTAGTGTTAGCGGGAGGGCAGTGGTCCTACGAGCAGTACTTC.

The rearrangement links TRBV5-1 to TRBJ1-1, with 11 bases fitting TRBD1. V lost 5 bases to trimming and J lost 4 bases; unmatched junction nucleotides: 7. This CDR3 has 15 residues. The V gene's germline CDR1 is SGHRS and CDR2 YFSETQ. CDR3 protein: CASRVTGQGGTEAFF. The CDR3 DNA sequence: TGCGCCAGCAGGGTTACGGGACAGGGGGGCACTGAAGCTTTCTTT.

This sequence joins TRBV18 and TRBJ1-1, with 9 positions matching TRBD1. Germline V gene lookup returns CDR1 KGHSH and CDR2 LQKENI. The CDR3 is 15 residues long. Trimming removed 2 bases from V and 4 bases from J; junction bases left unmatched: 5. Here the CDR3 DNA reads TGTGCCAGCTCACCAAGACAGGGGGGCCGCACTGAAGCTTTCTTT. Translation gives CASSPRQGGRTEAFF.

The chain uses TRBV14 and TRBJ1-2; D is perhaps TRBD1 (5 bases). V was clipped by 4 bases and J by 8 bases, with 23 bases between them. Germline V gene data show CDR1 as SGHDN and CDR2 as FVKESK. CDR3 size: 16 residues. The CDR3, as DNA: TGTGCCAGCAGCCCCGGGAGAATGACAGTCCCGGGAGGCTACACCTTC. As protein: CASSPGRMTVPGGYTF.

The rearrangement links TRBV7-2 to TRBJ1-2, with D hard to call. CDR3 length: 16 amino acids. Germline assignment: CDR1 SGHTA and CDR2 FQGNSA. The ends were cut back, 4 bases at V and 4 bases at J, with 19 bases in the middle. CDR3: CASSSPAGSTGYGYTF. DNA of the CDR3: TGTGCCAGCAGCTCTCCGGCAGGCTCGACGGGCTATGGCTACACCTTC.

The gene calls are TRBV7-2 and TRBJ2-5, with TRBD2 as a possible D gene (6 bases). CDR3 length: 15 residues. Germline V gene sequence: CDR1 SGHTA, CDR2 FQGNSA. Trimming took 1 base from V and 1 from J, leaving 10 bases between them. The CDR3 bases are TGTGCCAGCAGCTTAGGATCGGGGGTCCAAGAGACCCAGTACTTC. It specifies CASSLGSGVQETQYF.

V is TRBV13 and J is TRBJ2-2, with 8 bases fitting TRBD2. The CDR3 loop spans 16 amino acids. CDR1 PRHDT and CDR2 FYEKMQ come from the germline V gene (reference sequence). Trimming at V came to 5 bases and at J to 6 bases, leaving 11 bases not matched to a gene. CDR3 nucleotide sequence: TGTGCCAGCAGCCCCCGGTGGGCGGGAGGCCCCGGGGAGCTGTTTTTT. Protein product: CASSPRWAGGPGELFF.

This chain links TRBV29-1 with TRBJ2-3, with TRBD1 identical over 8 bases. Germline V gives CDR1 SQVTM, CDR2 ANQGSEA. With 7 bases clipped from V and 1 base from J, the junction kept 10 bases outside the gene matches. CDR3 size: 15 residues. As DNA, the CDR3 is TGCAGCGCCAGTACCCCAGGGGGCGGCACAGATACGCAGTATTTT. Its protein is CSASTPGGGTDTQYF.

The V and J genes are TRBV27 and TRBJ1-1; the match to TRBD1 covers 7 bases. The CDR3 runs 14 residues. Looked up from germline, CDR1 is MNHEY and CDR2 is SMNVEV (reference sequence). Germline trimming cut 5 bases from V and 4 bases from J; bases unmatched to any gene: 7. CDR3 DNA: TGTGCCAGCAGTCAGCGACAGGGTAGCACTGAAGCTTTCTTT. It codes for CASSQRQGSTEAFF.

Points on this clone: Within the sample, other DNA sequences also encode this same CDR3. The rearrangement joins TRBV2 to TRBJ2-7, with 7 bases that match TRBD1. The CDR3 consists of 12 residues. The germline V gene has CDR1 SNHLY and CDR2 FYNNEI. Trimming cost V 6 bases and J 4 bases; bases outside gene matches: 3. The CDR3 here is CASRSQGYEQYF. The CDR3, as DNA: TGTGCCAGCAGGTCACAGGGGTACGAGCAGTACTTC.

This clone showed up just a few times. This chain joins TRBV5-4 and TRBJ1-3; D uncertain. Germline V gene data show CDR1 as SGHNT and CDR2 as YYREEE (reference sequence). The CDR3 loop spans 15 amino acids. V was clipped by 3 bases and J by 2 bases, with 12 bases between them. The CDR3 DNA sequence: TGTGCCAGCAGCTCGGTCGGCGTGCCTGGAAACACCATATATTTT. Translated: CASSSVGVPGNTIYF.

The rearrangement uses TRBV28 and TRBJ1-1; D is undetermined. The V end lost 6 bases, the J end lost 7 bases, and 24 bases lay between the germline ends. The CDR3 totals 16 residues. Germline-derived CDR1 and CDR2 are MDHEN and SYDVKM. The CDR3: CASSPPHAPAGGEAFF. The CDR3 region has the DNA TGTGCCAGCAGCCCGCCGCACGCACCTGCGGGCGGTGAAGCTTTCTTT.

Only one count was recorded for this clone. The V call is TRBV11-2, the J call TRBJ2-2; D might be TRBD2 (6 bases). The CDR3 length is 14 residues. The V end was cut by 10 bases, the J end by 1 base, with 13 bases between. Germline CDR1 is SGHAT and CDR2 is FQNNGV. CDR3 sequence: CATRGEMNTGELFF. CDR3 coding DNA: TGTGCCACGCGGGGAGAGATGAACACCGGGGAGCTGTTTTTT.

This chain joins TRBV19 and TRBJ1-1; no definite D call. CDR3 length: 14 amino acids. Trimming cost V 3 bases and J 1 base, with 9 bases left between them. Germline loops: CDR1 LNHDA, CDR2 SQIVND (reference sequence). CDR3 nucleotides: TGTGCCAGTAGTATTTGGGCCTCGAACACTGAAGCTTTCTTT. Its translation: CASSIWASNTEAFF. Combining the CDR3 with reference TRBV19 and TRBJ1-1 gives the whole variable domain DGGITQSPKYLFRKEGQNVTLSCEQNLNHDAMYWYRQDPGQGLRLIYYSQIVNDFQKGDIAEGYSVSREKKESFPLTVTSAQKNPTAFYLCASSIWASNTEAFFGQGTRLTVV.

The V and J genes are TRBV11-3 and TRBJ2-1; perhaps TRBD2 as D (5 bases). The germline V and J ends were trimmed by 5 bases and 7 bases, with 12 bases remaining between them. The CDR3 loop spans 13 amino acids. CDR1 and CDR2 (germline): SGHNT, YENEEA. CDR3 loop: CASSAGVQNEQFF. As DNA, the CDR3 is TGTGCCAGCAGCGCCGGGGTTCAGAATGAGCAGTTCTTC.

This chain uses TRBV30 with TRBJ1-1; TRBD1 is a possible D gene (5 bases). The V end lost 6 bases, the J end lost 3 bases, and 20 bases lay between the germline ends. This CDR3 contains 15 residues. Germline V gene lookup returns CDR1 GTSNPN and CDR2 SVGIG (reference sequence). CDR3 loop: CACAKTESRYTEAFF. The CDR3 DNA reads as TGTGCCTGCGCAAAGACAGAATCTAGGTACACTGAAGCTTTCTTT.

CDR3 nucleotides: TGTGCCAGCAGCTTAGGCGGGACCCCCAAAGAGCAGTACTTC. Residues: CASSLGGTPKEQYF. The chain has TRBV7-8 and TRBJ2-7, with D maybe TRBD2 (6 bases). The CDR3 has 14 residues. Trimming took off 1 base at V and 7 bases at J, with 14 bases between the two ends. Germline assignment: CDR1 SGHVS and CDR2 FQNEAQ.

CDR3 region: CASSKWGAESTDTQYF. The CDR3 coding sequence is TGTGCCAGCAGCAAGTGGGGGGCGGAAAGCACAGATACGCAGTATTTT. The chain has TRBV7-9 and TRBJ2-3; the D gene could be TRBD1 or TRBD2 (6 bases each). The germline CDR1 and CDR2 sequences are SEHNR and FQNEAQ (reference sequence). The germline V and J ends were trimmed by 5 bases and 0 bases, with 15 bases remaining between them. The CDR3 sequence is 16 residues long.

Of note for this clone: The sample contains more than one DNA sequence encoding this CDR3. The CDR3 DNA is TGTGCCAGCAGCTTAGCAGGGCGAGGCTACACCTTC. Encoded protein: CASSLAGRGYTF. This chain connects TRBV7-9 to TRBJ1-2, with D unclear. The V end was cut by 0 bases, the J end by 8 bases, with 7 bases between. The CDR3 consists of 12 residues. Germline V lookup: CDR1 SEHNR, CDR2 FQNEAQ (reference sequence).

The genes are TRBV5-4 and TRBJ2-5; D is possibly TRBD2 (5 bases). The closer fit of TRBJ2-7 to the DNA end suggests the J call may be wrong. Germline-derived CDR1 and CDR2 are SGHNT and YYREEE (reference sequence). The CDR3 is 13 residues long. Here the CDR3 reads CASSLIGAYEQYF. The DNA of the CDR3 is TGTGCCAGCAGCTTGATCGGGGCCTACGAGCAGTACTTC.

The chain couples TRBV5-6 to TRBJ2-7, with D unclear. This CDR3 is 14 amino acids long. The germline V gene encodes CDR1 SGHDT and CDR2 YYEEEE. V shed 2 bases and J shed 3 bases, with 12 bases lying between them. The CDR3 protein is CASSFWSRLYEQYF. The CDR3, as DNA: TGTGCCAGCAGCTTTTGGTCCAGGCTCTACGAGCAGTACTTC.

The chain links TRBV7-2 to TRBJ1-2; weak D call: TRBD1 (6 bases). This CDR3 has 13 residues. The germline V and J ends were trimmed by 5 bases and 7 bases, with 14 bases remaining between them. CDR1 and CDR2 (germline): SGHTA, FQGNSA. The DNA of the CDR3 is TGTGCCAGCAGCCAACGGACAGTGAGTGGCTACACCTTC. Its translation is CASSQRTVSGYTF.

V gene TRBV28 combines with J gene TRBJ2-2; TRBD1 matches 7 bases. Germline values: CDR1 MDHEN, CDR2 SYDVKM. The CDR3 totals 13 residues. J gave up 8 bases and V 7 bases, and 7 bases lay outside the gene matches. CDR3 in DNA: TGTGCCAGCACCCTGAGGGGGCTTGGGGAGCTGTTTTTT. It encodes CASTLRGLGELFF.

The CDR3 DNA reads TGTGCCAGCAGCTTAGGTGGTTCTAAAGATACGCAGTATTTT. It specifies CASSLGGSKDTQYF. The J gene is TRBJ2-3, the V gene TRBV7-3; no clear D. This CDR3 spans 14 amino acids. V lost 2 bases, J lost 5 bases, and 11 bases lay in between. The germline gives CDR1 SGHTA, CDR2 FQGTGA.

This chain connects TRBV18 to TRBJ1-2; the D gene is possibly TRBD1 (6 bases). Germline loops: CDR1 KGHSH, CDR2 LQKENI. The CDR3 runs to 15 residues. V lost 6 bases and J 0 bases, leaving 14 bases between the germline ends. CDR3 DNA sequence: TGTGCCAGCTCCTACACCCAGGGGACTAACTATGGCTACACCTTC. This encodes CASSYTQGTNYGYTF.

The chain employs TRBV5-1 and TRBJ2-3, with 8 bases fitting TRBD2. Germline V lookup: CDR1 SGHRS, CDR2 YFSETQ. The CDR3 totals 15 residues. The trim removed 2 bases at V and 4 bases at J, leaving 6 bases unmatched. DNA for the CDR3: TGCGCCAGCAGCTTCAGCGGGAGCGGAGCAGATACGCAGTATTTT. Encoded protein: CASSFSGSGADTQYF. Together with reference TRBV5-1 and TRBJ2-3, the CDR3 gives the full variable domain: KAGVTQTPRYLIKTRGQQVTLSCSPISGHRSVSWYQQTPGQGLQFLFEYFSETQRNKGNFPGRFSGRQFSNSRSEMNVSTLELGDSALYLCASSFSGSGADTQYFGPGTRLTVL.

V usage is TRBV7-2 and J usage is TRBJ1-2; D is ambiguous. The V gene lost 4 bases and the J gene lost 8 bases, with 14 bases spanning the gap. Germline V gene sequence: CDR1 SGHTA, CDR2 FQGNSA. The CDR3 spans 13 residues. CDR3: CASSSDPGGGYTF. CDR3 nucleotide sequence: TGTGCCAGCAGCTCGGACCCGGGCGGAGGCTACACCTTC.

The chain carries TRBV11-2 and TRBJ2-5; 8 bases fit TRBD2. This CDR3 is built from 18 residues. Germline CDR1 SGHAT, CDR2 FQNNGV. After removal of 1 base from V and 9 bases from J, the junction contained 19 bases not matched to a gene. The CDR3 loop is CASSLVPGLGFPAGAQYF. The CDR3 nucleotides are TGTGCCAGCAGCTTAGTTCCGGGACTAGGGTTCCCCGCTGGGGCCCAGTACTTC.